This record covers a single T cell receptor beta chain. As yet, its antigen is unknown. Trimming removed 5 bases at V and 5 bases at J, with 18 bases between. Germline CDR1 SGHVS, CDR2 FNYEAQ. There are 16 residues in the CDR3. CDR3-region Arm-PCR and iRepertoire HTBI primers produced the TCR beta libraries. A single record per CDR3 protein comes from TCRdb applying MiXCR to the multiplex PCR reads. The sample includes 390,000 or so distinct CDR3 sequences, roughly 24% seen only once; the top ten take 25% to 30%. Time point of the sample: persistent/refractory GD, antithyroid drugs over 5 years with positive TRAb. PBMC RNA was the source of the TCR library. Graves' disease diagnoses used American Thyroid Association guidelines. The data were taken from a study of regulatory T cells in long-lasting Graves disease. The study, taken as a whole, reports: Less diverse TCR repertoires were seen in persistent Graves' patients than in newly diagnosed ones. With 2,500 to 3,000 shared public clonotypes, persistent patients exceeded new patients, who shared more than 900. There were preferences for TRBV28, TRBJ1-2 and TRBJ2-5 in persistent disease.

The source was peripheral blood mononuclear cells (PBMCs), collected when the disease was refractory, from a patient treated with antithyroid drugs. The clonotype comes from a middle-aged woman with Graves disease. The chain carries TRBV7-6 and TRBJ2-2, with no clear D. CDR3 loop: CASSPEVFGRTGELFF. CDR3 coding DNA: TGTGCCAGCAGCCCAGAGGTGTTTGGGCGAACCGGGGAGCTGTTTTTT.